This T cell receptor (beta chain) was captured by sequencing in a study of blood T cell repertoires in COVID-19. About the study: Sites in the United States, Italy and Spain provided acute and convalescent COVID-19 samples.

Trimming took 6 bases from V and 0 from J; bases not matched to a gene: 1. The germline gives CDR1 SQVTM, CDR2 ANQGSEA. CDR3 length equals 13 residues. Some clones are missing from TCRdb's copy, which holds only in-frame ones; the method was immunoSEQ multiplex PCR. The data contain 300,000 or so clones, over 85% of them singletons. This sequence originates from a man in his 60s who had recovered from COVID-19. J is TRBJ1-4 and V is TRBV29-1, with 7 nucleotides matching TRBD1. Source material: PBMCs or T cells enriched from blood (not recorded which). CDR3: CSVQGSTNEKLFF. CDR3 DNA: TGCAGCGTACAGGGGTCAACTAATGAAAAACTGTTTTTT.